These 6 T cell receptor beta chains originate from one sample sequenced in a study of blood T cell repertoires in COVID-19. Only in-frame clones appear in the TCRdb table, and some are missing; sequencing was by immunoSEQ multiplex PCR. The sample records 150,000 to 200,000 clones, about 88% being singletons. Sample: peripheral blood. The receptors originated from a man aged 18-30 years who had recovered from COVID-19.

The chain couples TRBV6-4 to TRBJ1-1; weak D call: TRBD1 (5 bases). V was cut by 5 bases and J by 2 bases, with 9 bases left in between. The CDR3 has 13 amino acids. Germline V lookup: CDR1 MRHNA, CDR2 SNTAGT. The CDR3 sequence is CASSSGANTEAFF. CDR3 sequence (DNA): TGTGCCAGCAGTTCTGGGGCAAACACTGAAGCTTTCTTT.

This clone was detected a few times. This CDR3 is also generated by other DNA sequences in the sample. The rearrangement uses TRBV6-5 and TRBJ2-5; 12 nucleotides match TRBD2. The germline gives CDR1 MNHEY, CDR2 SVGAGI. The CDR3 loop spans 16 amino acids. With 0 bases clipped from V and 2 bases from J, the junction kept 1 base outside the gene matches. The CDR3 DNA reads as TGTGCCAGCAGTTACTCGACTAGCGGGAGTCAAGAGACCCAGTACTTC. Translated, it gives CASSYSTSGSQETQYF.

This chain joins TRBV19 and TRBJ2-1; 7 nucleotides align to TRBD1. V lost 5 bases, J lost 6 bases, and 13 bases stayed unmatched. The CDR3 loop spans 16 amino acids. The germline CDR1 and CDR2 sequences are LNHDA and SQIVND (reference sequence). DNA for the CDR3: TGTGCCAGTAGTTCCCTACGGGACAGCAACCTCAATGAGCAGTTCTTC. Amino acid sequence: CASSSLRDSNLNEQFF.

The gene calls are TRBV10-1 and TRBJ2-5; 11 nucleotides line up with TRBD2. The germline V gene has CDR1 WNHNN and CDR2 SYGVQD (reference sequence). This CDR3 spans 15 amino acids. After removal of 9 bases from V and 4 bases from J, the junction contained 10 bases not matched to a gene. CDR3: CARDFSGRARETQYF. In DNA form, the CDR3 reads TGCGCCAGAGACTTTAGCGGGAGGGCCAGAGAGACCCAGTACTTC.

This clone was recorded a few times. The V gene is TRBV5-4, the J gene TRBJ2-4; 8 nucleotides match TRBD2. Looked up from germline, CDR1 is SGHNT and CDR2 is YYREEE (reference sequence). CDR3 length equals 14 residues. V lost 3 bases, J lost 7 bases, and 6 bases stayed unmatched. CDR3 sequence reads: CASSSSGSENIQYF. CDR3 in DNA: TGTGCCAGCAGCTCCAGCGGGAGTGAGAACATTCAGTACTTC.

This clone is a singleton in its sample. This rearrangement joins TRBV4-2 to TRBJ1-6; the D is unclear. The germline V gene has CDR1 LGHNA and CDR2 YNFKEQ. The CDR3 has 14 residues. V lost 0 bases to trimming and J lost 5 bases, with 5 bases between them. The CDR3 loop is CASSQDGDNSPLHF. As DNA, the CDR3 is TGTGCCAGCAGCCAAGACGGTGATAATTCACCCCTCCACTTT.